This T cell receptor (beta chain) was sequenced during a study of blood T cell repertoires in COVID-19. Across the study: The analysed material was cDNA or gDNA that came from T cells, B-cell-depleted T cells, or PBMCs.

Here immunoSEQ multiplex PCR was the method, and the copy in TCRdb shows in-frame clones only, minus some. The sample holds about 160,000 clones, approximately 85% seen once. Followed longitudinally, the Seattle patients had been enrolled during active infection. Sequenced input: peripheral blood. The TCR sequence derives from an elderly man with COVID-19, enrolled during active disease.

CDR3 in DNA: TGTGCCAGCAGCCGAACGTTCAGGGTGAATGAAAAACTGTTTTTT. This sequence encodes CASSRTFRVNEKLFF. The gene calls are TRBV7-9 and TRBJ1-4, with D tentatively TRBD1 (5 bases). This CDR3 is built from 15 residues. Germline CDR1 and CDR2: SEHNR and FQNEAQ (reference sequence). The V and J ends lost 5 bases and 5 bases respectively, with 15 bases between them.